These 9 T cell receptor beta chains came from one sample sequenced in a study of blood T cell repertoires in COVID-19. Generated by immunoSEQ multiplex PCR, the TCRdb table keeps only in-frame clones and is missing some. The sample records a few hundred thousand clones, about 89% being singletons. Sequencing was performed on peripheral blood. The receptors stem from a woman younger than 45 with COVID-19, enrolled during active disease.

This clone was counted only a few times. The chain couples TRBV28 to TRBJ2-7; TRBD2 matches 10 bases. Germline values: CDR1 MDHEN, CDR2 SYDVKM. V dropped 6 bases and J dropped 2; count of bases not matched to a gene: 19. The CDR3 length is 19 residues. As DNA, the CDR3 is TGTGCCAGCAGCTCGAGGCAGGGGGTAGCGGGAGGAAGGGCCTACGAGCAGTACTTC. Translated, it gives CASSSRQGVAGGRAYEQYF.

V usage is TRBV25-1 and J usage is TRBJ1-6; D uncertain. CDR3 length equals 14 residues. Germline CDR1 reads MGHDK; CDR2 reads SYGVNS. V shed 3 bases and J shed 10 bases, with 13 bases lying between them. The CDR3 loop reads CASSDPNVRSPLHF. CDR3 in DNA: TGTGCCAGCAGTGACCCAAACGTGCGCTCACCCCTCCACTTT.

The gene calls are TRBV6-5 and TRBJ2-1; TRBD1 aligns across 7 bases. This CDR3 has 12 residues. The J segment lost 15 bases and the V segment lost 5 bases, leaving 10 bases of the junction unmatched. Germline V lookup: CDR1 MNHEY, CDR2 SVGAGI. In DNA, the CDR3 is TGTGCCAGCAGTCCATCGGGACAGAGACCGTTCTTC. Translated, it gives CASSPSGQRPFF.

V gene TRBV27 combines with J gene TRBJ2-7; D gene unclear. V lost 3 bases and J 3 bases, leaving 15 bases between the germline ends. CDR1 is MNHEY, CDR2 SMNVEV, per germline (reference sequence). The CDR3 has 15 residues. The CDR3 is CASSFKLPSSYEQYF. The CDR3 DNA reads TGTGCCAGCAGTTTTAAGCTCCCGAGTAGCTACGAGCAGTACTTC.

The gene calls are TRBV5-1 and TRBJ2-5; 8 bases align to TRBD2. Germline loops: CDR1 SGHRS, CDR2 YFSETQ. The length of the CDR3 is 15 residues. With 0 bases clipped from V and 5 bases from J, the junction kept 6 bases outside the gene matches. In nucleotides, the CDR3 is TGCGCCAGCAGCTTGGCGGGGGGGGCGCTTGAGACCCAGTACTTC. Its protein is CASSLAGGALETQYF. The whole variable domain, filled in from reference TRBV5-1 and TRBJ2-5, reads KAGVTQTPRYLIKTRGQQVTLSCSPISGHRSVSWYQQTPGQGLQFLFEYFSETQRNKGNFPGRFSGRQFSNSRSEMNVSTLELGDSALYLCASSLAGGALETQYFGPGTRLLVL.

This sequence joins TRBV5-1 and TRBJ2-7; possibly TRBD2 for D (5 bases). Trimming shortened V by 3 bases and J by 2 bases, and 12 bases separated the two germline ends. The germline gives CDR1 SGHRS, CDR2 YFSETQ. The CDR3 is 14 amino acids. The CDR3 DNA sequence: TGCGCCAGCAGCTCCTTCTCCGGGGCCTACGAGCAGTACTTC. The encoded protein is CASSSFSGAYEQYF.

The V gene is TRBV9, the J gene TRBJ2-5; possible D gene TRBD1, 6 bases. V was shortened by 2 bases and J by 5 bases, with 13 bases between the two germline ends. The CDR3 has 14 amino acids. CDR1 and CDR2 from the germline V gene are SGDLS and YYNGEE. CDR3 sequence reads: CASSVGAIQETQYF. The CDR3 coding sequence is TGTGCCAGCAGCGTGGGGGCAATTCAGGAGACCCAGTACTTC.

The V and J genes are TRBV6-2 or TRBV6-3 and TRBJ1-4, with 11 bases that match TRBD1. With V trimmed by 6 bases and J by 8 bases, 11 bases remained unmatched. The CDR3 has 16 amino acids. CDR1 and CDR2 (germline): MNHEY, SVGEGT. The CDR3 reads CASSSLGQGATEKLFF. The CDR3 DNA reads as TGTGCCAGCAGCTCCCTCGGACAGGGGGCAACCGAAAAACTGTTTTTT.

The chain employs TRBV12-3 or TRBV12-4 and TRBJ1-5; the D gene is possibly TRBD1 (6 bases). The CDR3 is 13 amino acids. V lost 4 bases and J 5 bases, leaving 9 bases between the germline ends. The CDR3 nucleotides read TGTGCCAGCAGTTGGGCAGGGGATCAGCCCCAGCATTTT. It encodes CASSWAGDQPQHF.